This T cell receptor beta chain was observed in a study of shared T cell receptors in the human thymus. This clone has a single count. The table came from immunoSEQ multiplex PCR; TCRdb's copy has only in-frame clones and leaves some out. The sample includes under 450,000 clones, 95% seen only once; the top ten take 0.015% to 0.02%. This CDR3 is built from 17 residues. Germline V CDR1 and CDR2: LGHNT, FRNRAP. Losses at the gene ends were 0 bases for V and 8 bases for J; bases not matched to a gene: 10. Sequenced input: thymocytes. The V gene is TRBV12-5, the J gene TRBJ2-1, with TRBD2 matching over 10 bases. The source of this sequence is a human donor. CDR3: CASGLVEREGRVDEQFF. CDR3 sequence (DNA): TGTGCTAGTGGTTTGGTAGAGCGGGAGGGCCGGGTGGATGAGCAGTTCTTC.